This T cell receptor (beta chain) was recorded in a study of early T cells in non-severe SARS-CoV-2 infection listed by TCRdb under 2021. As for the study more broadly: TCR sequencing used bulk RNA from unsorted whole blood, so alpha and beta chains could not be paired. The paper's findings and limits, for the study overall: VDJdb matching was skewed toward anti-spike CD8 responses, so virus-specific expansions were likely underestimated and private and CD4 specificities were missed.

The protocol used for the library was 5' RACE. This sample was sequenced with a NextSeq 500. To correct for sequencing error and PCR bias, the TCR library protocol tagged individual cDNA molecules with unique molecular identifiers. TCR alpha and beta chains were both sequenced, and the abundances of alpha and beta sequences in each sample were closely correlated with each other. Processing in the source paper ran as follows. V gene, J gene and CDR3 annotation of TCR sequences was performed with Decombinator V4. Expanded TCRs were defined as changing significantly between any two time points under a Poisson model with p below 0.0001. TCR abundances were normalised to the total number of TCRs sequenced per sample and were expressed as counts per million. VDJdb, accessed 1 November 2021, was searched for CMV, EBV and SARS-CoV-2 annotated TCRs, with TCRs annotated for multiple antigens excluded. Starting from the raw public reads, TCRdb applied fastp trimming at Q25, assembled clones with MiXCR and retained in-frame beta chains. Identical CDR3 protein sequences are pooled into one entry, listed with their most common genes and DNA. TCRdb assigned the V and J calls; the authors' analysis was not used. The sample has tens of thousands of distinct CDR3 sequences on record, approximately 10% of them singletons. The top ten clones comprise 10% of the sample.

This clonotype was detected ten times or more. The antigen this receptor binds is unknown. Per-base qualities were not stored, and no clone one base away is much larger. A case-control design nested within a healthcare worker cohort in London, UK, was used, with weekly nasopharyngeal swab PCR tests and blood sampling performed. Healthcare workers were recruited during the week of the UK lockdown, between 23 and 31 March 2020, and followed weekly for up to about 15 weeks. This TCR came from an adult who was a healthcare worker with PCR-confirmed SARS-CoV-2 infection or an uninfected control (not recorded which). Sequencing was carried out using whole blood.

The base sequence is TGTGCCACGAGAGGGGGGGAAGCATGGGAGCAGTTCTTC. The encoded protein is CATRGGEAWEQFF. Here the chain combines TRBV15 and TRBJ2-1; 7 matching bases give a weak D call of TRBD2. Trimming takes 9 bases from V and 10 bases from J, and the germline ends sit 19 bases apart. Taken from the germline V gene (reference sequence), the CDR1 and CDR2 loops are LNHNV and YYDKDF. The CDR3 has 13 amino acids, counting the end cysteine and phenylalanine. Kept here is only the CDR3 DNA, which spans 39 bases and is read in frame from base 1. Beyond the CDR3, the reference TRBV15 and TRBJ2-1 genes provide the residues; the full variable domain reads: DAMVIQNPRYQVTQFGKPVTLSCSQTLNHNVMYWYQQKSSQAPKLLFHYYDKDFNNEADTPDNFQSRRPNTSFCFLDIRSPGLGDTAMYLCATRGGEAWEQFFGPGTRLTVL.